What follows are 23 T cell receptor beta chains derived from one specimen sequenced in a study of OX40 agonist ivuxolimab in advanced cancers. The repertoire was sequenced with immunoSEQ multiplex PCR; TCRdb's copy has only in-frame clones and lacks some. The profile shows approximately 100,000 clones, about 83% of them singletons. This specimen was CD4+ or CD8+ T cells sorted from blood, taken in a trial of the OX40 agonist ivuxolimab. These receptors all come from an adult with an advanced solid tumor such as melanoma, head and neck, liver or kidney cancer.

The chain couples TRBV19 to TRBJ1-5; D is unclear. Germline-derived CDR1 and CDR2 are LNHDA and SQIVND (reference sequence). The ends were cut back, 3 bases at V and 3 bases at J, with 9 bases in the middle. CDR3 size: 14 residues. CDR3 loop: CASSMVSYNQPQHF. The CDR3 DNA is TGTGCCAGTAGTATGGTGTCCTACAATCAGCCCCAGCATTTT.

The chain employs TRBV9 and TRBJ2-1; no firm D call. V lost 2 bases, J lost 2 bases, and 11 bases lay in between. Per germline, CDR1 SGDLS and CDR2 YYNGEE. CDR3 length: 15 residues. CDR3 DNA: TGTGCCAGCAGCGTTGGGGAAAGCGCCTACAATGAGCAGTTCTTC. It translates to CASSVGESAYNEQFF.

The chain links TRBV14 to TRBJ2-5; 11 bases are shared with TRBD1. The J segment lost 3 bases and the V segment lost 0 bases, leaving 6 bases of the junction unmatched. Germline-derived CDR1 and CDR2 are SGHDN and FVKESK. The CDR3 extends over 17 amino acids. CDR3 amino acids: CASSQELDRGLKETQYF. The CDR3 DNA sequence: TGTGCCAGCAGCCAAGAGTTGGACAGGGGGCTAAAAGAGACCCAGTACTTC.

The chain combines TRBV5-1 with TRBJ2-1; 7 bases line up with TRBD2. The CDR3 is made up of 14 amino acids. Germline loops: CDR1 SGHRS, CDR2 YFSETQ. J gave up 8 bases and V 0 bases, and 5 bases lay outside the gene matches. CDR3 DNA: TGCGCCAGCAGCTTGGCGGGGGGAGAAGATGAGCAGTTCTTC. This sequence encodes CASSLAGGEDEQFF.

The chain links TRBV5-4 to TRBJ1-1; D gene uncertain. V gave up 2 bases and J gave up 6 bases, with 17 bases separating them. CDR3 length: 15 amino acids. Germline V gene lookup returns CDR1 SGHNT and CDR2 YYREEE (reference sequence). DNA for the CDR3: TGTGCCAGCAGCTTCCTGGCAGTGAAGACCTCTGAAGCTTTCTTT. Its translation: CASSFLAVKTSEAFF.

The chain joins TRBV7-2 to TRBJ1-3; D is possibly TRBD1 (6 bases). Trimming took 5 bases from V and 4 from J, leaving 12 bases between them. The CDR3 is 14 residues long. Looked up from germline, CDR1 is SGHTA and CDR2 is FQGNSA. The CDR3 here is CASSLQGWGNTIYF. The CDR3 DNA reads as TGTGCCAGCAGCCTACAGGGTTGGGGAAACACCATATATTTT.

The rearrangement uses TRBV7-8 and TRBJ1-4; D unclear. Between the trimmed V and J ends, which lost 2 bases and 4 bases, there was a span of 11 bases. CDR1 and CDR2 (germline): SGHVS, FQNEAQ. The CDR3 length is 15 residues. The CDR3 is CASSLRPAGNEKLFF. The DNA for the CDR3 is TGTGCCAGCAGCTTACGTCCAGCGGGTAATGAAAAACTGTTTTTT.

A note on this clone: At one end, the junction sequence differs from germline, possibly due to a read error. V gene TRBV2 combines with J gene TRBJ2-1, with D unresolved. Germline values: CDR1 SNHLY, CDR2 FYNNEI. The CDR3 sequence is 12 residues long. The CDR3 here is CASSEGWDEQFF. The CDR3 coding sequence is TGTGCCAGCAGCGAAGGGTGGGATGAGCAGTTCTTC.

V usage is TRBV5-8 and J usage is TRBJ1-2; D unresolved. The CDR3 extends over 12 amino acids. Germline V gene lookup returns CDR1 SGHTS and CDR2 YDEGEE. V lost 0 bases, J lost 6 bases, and 6 bases lay in between. The CDR3 region is CASSLAKDGYTF. The CDR3 DNA is TGTGCCAGCAGCTTGGCGAAGGATGGCTACACCTTC.

V and J are TRBV7-2 and TRBJ2-7, with D uncertain. V lost 4 bases and J lost 5, with 21 bases in between. The V gene's germline CDR1 is SGHTA and CDR2 FQGNSA. There are 16 residues in the CDR3. CDR3 amino acids: CASSSRMVSESHEQYF. CDR3 nucleotide sequence: TGTGCCAGCAGCTCCCGCATGGTTTCCGAGAGTCACGAGCAGTACTTC.

The chain carries TRBV6-5 and TRBJ1-2; D is ambiguous. Per the germline V gene, CDR1 is MNHEY and CDR2 is SVGAGI. The CDR3 length is 12 residues. Deletions cut 4 bases from V and 8 bases from J, with 11 bases between. The DNA of the CDR3 is TGTGCCAGCAGTTGGGGAGCGAGCGGCTACACCTTC. It codes for CASSWGASGYTF.

DNA for the CDR3: TGCGCCAGCAGCCAAGATCCGGTTGGCGGGGAGCAGTTCTTC. Translating it yields CASSQDPVGGEQFF. The rearrangement links TRBV4-3 to TRBJ2-1, with D possibly TRBD2 on 5 matching bases. CDR1 and CDR2 from the germline V gene are LGHNA and YSLEER. This CDR3 contains 14 residues. V shed 0 bases and J shed 10 bases, with 13 bases lying between them.

This chain uses TRBV5-1 with TRBJ2-1, with a tentative D call TRBD1 (6 bases). Germline CDR1 and CDR2: SGHRS and YFSETQ. The CDR3 has 15 amino acids. Trimming shortened V by 5 bases and J by 4 bases, and 16 bases separated the two germline ends. The CDR3 here is CASSLRDIVYNEQFF. As DNA, the CDR3 is TGCGCCAGCAGTCTCCGGGACATAGTTTACAATGAGCAGTTCTTC.

The chain is built from TRBV6-1 and TRBJ2-7; D perhaps matches TRBD1 (6 bases). V gave up 1 base and J gave up 2 bases, with 12 bases separating them. Germline assignment: CDR1 MNHNS and CDR2 SASEGT. CDR3 length: 15 residues. For the CDR3, the DNA is TGTGCCAGCAGTGAAGGGAGTGGGACAACCTACGAGCAGTACTTC. This codes for CASSEGSGTTYEQYF.

The chain couples TRBV29-1 to TRBJ2-5; TRBD1 aligns across 11 bases. The CDR3 is made up of 12 amino acids. Germline V gene lookup returns CDR1 SQVTM and CDR2 ANQGSEA. Germline trimming cut 8 bases from V and 5 bases from J; bases unmatched to any gene: 4. The CDR3, as DNA: TGCAGCCCCGGACAGGGGGCCGAGACCCAGTACTTC. Encoded protein: CSPGQGAETQYF.

V gene TRBV28 combines with J gene TRBJ2-2; 7 bases are shared with TRBD1. The CDR3 is 15 amino acids. Germline CDR1 and CDR2: MDHEN and SYDVKM. Germline trimming cut 6 bases from V and 7 bases from J; bases unmatched to any gene: 11. The CDR3 nucleotides read TGTGCCAGCAGCTCAAACCGGGACAGAGGCGGGGAGCTGTTTTTT. Translation gives CASSSNRDRGGELFF.

The CDR3: CASSEMGDLTEAFF. The DNA for the CDR3 is TGTGCCAGCAGTGAAATGGGGGACCTTACTGAAGCTTTCTTT. This sequence joins TRBV6-1 and TRBJ1-1; possibly TRBD1 for D (5 bases). The CDR3 totals 14 residues. Trimming removed 2 bases at V and 5 bases at J, with 12 bases between. Germline CDR1 reads MNHNS; CDR2 reads SASEGT.

This rearrangement joins TRBV9 to TRBJ1-1; D not resolved. The CDR3 is made up of 16 amino acids. In germline, CDR1 is SGDLS, CDR2 YYNGEE. V lost 0 bases and J 2 bases, leaving 14 bases between the germline ends. The CDR3 protein is CASSVVGYGKNTEAFF. CDR3 coding DNA: TGTGCCAGCAGCGTAGTAGGTTATGGAAAAAACACTGAAGCTTTCTTT.

The rearrangement links TRBV18 to TRBJ2-7; TRBD1 or TRBD2 may be the D gene (5 bases each). V was clipped by 3 bases and J by 2 bases, with 11 bases between them. The CDR3 sequence is 14 residues long. Germline CDR1 reads KGHSH; CDR2 reads LQKENI. CDR3 DNA sequence: TGTGCCAGCTCACCCGGGGCAGGTCCCTACGAGCAGTACTTC. Protein sequence: CASSPGAGPYEQYF. Combining the CDR3 with reference TRBV18 and TRBJ2-7 gives the whole variable domain NAGVMQNPRHLVRRRGQEARLRCSPMKGHSHVYWYRQLPEEGLKFMVYLQKENIIDESGMPKERFSAEFPKEGPSILRIQQVVRGDSAAYFCASSPGAGPYEQYFGPGTRLTVT.

V gene TRBV2 combines with J gene TRBJ1-1; 11 nucleotides match TRBD1. J gave up 5 bases and V 7 bases, and 6 bases lay outside the gene matches. Germline V gene data show CDR1 as SNHLY and CDR2 as FYNNEI. The CDR3 runs to 14 residues. CDR3 DNA sequence: TGTGCCAGCATGAGGGGACAGGGGGGGACTGAAGCTTTCTTT. Protein: CASMRGQGGTEAFF.

This clone was observed a single time. This rearrangement joins TRBV6-5 to TRBJ2-5; D not resolved. CDR3 length equals 11 residues. Germline V gene sequence: CDR1 MNHEY, CDR2 SVGAGI. V gave up 6 bases and J gave up 5 bases, with 7 bases separating them. DNA of the CDR3: TGTGCCAGCAGCCAAAGGGAGACCCAGTACTTC. It codes for CASSQRETQYF.

The gene calls are TRBV19 and TRBJ1-2, with a weak D call TRBD1 (5 bases). CDR3 length: 16 residues. Between the trimmed V and J ends, which lost 3 bases and 4 bases, there was a span of 18 bases. Germline loops: CDR1 LNHDA, CDR2 SQIVND (reference sequence). DNA of the CDR3: TGTGCCAGTAGTATCGACGTATCGTGGGGGGGCTATGGCTACACCTTC. It translates to CASSIDVSWGGYGYTF.

CDR3 sequence reads: CASSPRTVLNTEAFF. The CDR3 DNA is TGTGCCAGCAGCCCTCGGACAGTCCTGAACACTGAAGCTTTCTTT. The J gene is TRBJ1-1, the V gene TRBV7-2; D may be TRBD1 (6 bases). V was cut by 5 bases and J by 0 bases, with 13 bases left in between. This CDR3 is 15 amino acids long. Germline CDR1 SGHTA, CDR2 FQGNSA.